This T cell receptor (beta chain) is drawn from a study of blood T cell repertoires in COVID-19. On the study more broadly: The samples span acute and convalescent COVID-19 from the United States, Italy and Spain.

Profiling relied on immunoSEQ multiplex PCR, and the TCRdb table lists in-frame clones only, not all of them. Among 350,000 to 550,000 clones listed, 80% to 90% were seen once. The germline V and J ends were trimmed by 1 base and 4 bases, with 13 bases remaining between them. In germline, CDR1 is SGHVS, CDR2 FNYEAQ. CDR3 length equals 15 residues. This clone has more than one count but fewer than ten. The study drew participants aged about 18 to 90 years from 24 US areas. Donors in Cohort 3 who had recovered were those with two negative PCRs, healthcare professional clearance, or resolution of their symptoms.

Sequencing input: PBMCs or T cells enriched from blood (not recorded which). The rearrangement joins TRBV7-6 to TRBJ1-1; D unresolved. This TCR was sampled from a man between 25 and 39 years old who had recovered from COVID-19. DNA of the CDR3: TGTGCCAGCAGCTTAGGTGGCAGCGCTTCCACTGAAGCTTTCTTT. Its protein product is CASSLGGSASTEAFF. Based on the CDR3 plus reference TRBV7-6 and TRBJ1-1, the full variable domain is GAGVSQSPRYKVTKRGQDVALRCDPISGHVSLYWYRQALGQGPEFLTYFNYEAQQDKSGLPNDRFSAERPEGSISTLTIQRTEQRDSAMYRCASSLGGSASTEAFFGQGTRLTVV.